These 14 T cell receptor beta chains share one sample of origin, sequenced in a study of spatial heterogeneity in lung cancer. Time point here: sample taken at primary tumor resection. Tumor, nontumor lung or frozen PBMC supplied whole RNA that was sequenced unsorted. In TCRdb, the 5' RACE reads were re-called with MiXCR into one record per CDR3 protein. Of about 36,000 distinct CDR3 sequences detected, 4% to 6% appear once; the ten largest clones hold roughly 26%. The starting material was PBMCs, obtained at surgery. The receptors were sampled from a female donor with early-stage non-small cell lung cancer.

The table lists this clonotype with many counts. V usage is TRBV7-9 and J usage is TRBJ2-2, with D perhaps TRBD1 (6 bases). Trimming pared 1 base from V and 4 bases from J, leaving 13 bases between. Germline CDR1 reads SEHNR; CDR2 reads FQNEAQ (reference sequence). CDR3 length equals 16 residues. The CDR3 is CASSLVSGAFTGELFF. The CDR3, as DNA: TGTGCCAGCAGCTTAGTATCAGGGGCCTTCACCGGGGAGCTGTTTTTT. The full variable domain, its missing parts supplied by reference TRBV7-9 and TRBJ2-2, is DTGVSQNPRHKITKRGQNVTFRCDPISEHNRLYWYRQTLGQGPEFLTYFQNEAQLEKSRLLSDRFSAERPKGSFSTLEIQRTEQGDSAMYLCASSLVSGAFTGELFFGEGSRLTVL.

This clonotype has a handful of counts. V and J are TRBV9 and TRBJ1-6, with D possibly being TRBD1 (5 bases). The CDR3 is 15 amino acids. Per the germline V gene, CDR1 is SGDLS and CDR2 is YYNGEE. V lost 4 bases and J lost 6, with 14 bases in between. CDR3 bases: TGTGCCAGCAGCCCGGGCGGGGGAGGTAATTCACCCCTCCACTTT. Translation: CASSPGGGGNSPLHF.

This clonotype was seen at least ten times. The CDR3 reads CASSHPGTGVSEQYF. In DNA, the CDR3 is TGCGCCAGCAGCCACCCCGGGACAGGGGTGTCCGAGCAGTACTTC. J is TRBJ2-7 and V is TRBV4-1, with TRBD1 matching 10 bases. CDR1 and CDR2 from the germline V gene are MGHRA and YSYEKL. The CDR3 is 15 amino acids. The J segment lost 6 bases and the V segment lost 3 bases, leaving 8 bases of the junction unmatched.

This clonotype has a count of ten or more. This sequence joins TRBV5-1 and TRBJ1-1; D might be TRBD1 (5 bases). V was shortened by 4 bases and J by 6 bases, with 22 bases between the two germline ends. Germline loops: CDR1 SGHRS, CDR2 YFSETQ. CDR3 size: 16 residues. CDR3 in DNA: TGCGCCAGCAGCGCCGGACACATGGTCGGTGACCCTGAAGCTTTCTTT. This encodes CASSAGHMVGDPEAFF.

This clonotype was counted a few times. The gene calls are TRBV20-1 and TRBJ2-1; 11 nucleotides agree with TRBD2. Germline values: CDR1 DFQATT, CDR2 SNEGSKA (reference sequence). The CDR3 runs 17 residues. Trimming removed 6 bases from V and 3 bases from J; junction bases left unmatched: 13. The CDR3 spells CSARSDSGTSGYNEQFF. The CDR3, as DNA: TGCAGTGCGCGGTCCGATTCCGGGACTAGCGGCTACAATGAGCAGTTCTTC.

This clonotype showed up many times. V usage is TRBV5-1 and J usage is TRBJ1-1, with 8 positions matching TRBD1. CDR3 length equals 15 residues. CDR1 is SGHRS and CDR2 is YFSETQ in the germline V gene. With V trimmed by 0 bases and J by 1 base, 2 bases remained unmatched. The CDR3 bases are TGCGCCAGCAGCTTGGCCGGGACAGGGAACACTGAAGCTTTCTTT. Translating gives CASSLAGTGNTEAFF.

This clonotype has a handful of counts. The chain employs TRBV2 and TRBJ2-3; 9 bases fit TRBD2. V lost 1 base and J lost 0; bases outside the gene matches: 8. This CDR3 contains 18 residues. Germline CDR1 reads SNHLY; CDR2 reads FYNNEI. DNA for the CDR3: TGTGCCAGCAGTGAAGGTATTAGCGGGGGAGCTAGCACAGATACGCAGTATTTT. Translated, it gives CASSEGISGGASTDTQYF.

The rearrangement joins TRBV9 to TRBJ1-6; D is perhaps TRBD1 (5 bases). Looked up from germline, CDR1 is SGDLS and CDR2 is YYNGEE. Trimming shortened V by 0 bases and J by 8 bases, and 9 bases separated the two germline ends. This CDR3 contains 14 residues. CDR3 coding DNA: TGTGCCAGCAGCGTAGGGCAGGGTGATTCACCCCTCCACTTT. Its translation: CASSVGQGDSPLHF.

The CDR3 loop is CASSPDGSETQYF. CDR3 in DNA: TGTGCCAGCAGCCCCGACGGGTCGGAGACCCAGTACTTC. The V and J genes are TRBV5-6 and TRBJ2-5; the D is unclear. The ends were cut back, 4 bases at V and 5 bases at J, with 12 bases in the middle. CDR1 SGHDT and CDR2 YYEEEE come from the germline V gene. There are 13 residues in the CDR3.

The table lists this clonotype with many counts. The CDR3 nucleotides are TGTGCCAGCAGTTTATCACTCACAGATACGCAGTATTTT. Its translation is CASSLSLTDTQYF. The chain combines TRBV6-6 with TRBJ2-3; D gene unclear. Germline CDR1 MNHNY, CDR2 SVGAGI (reference sequence). The CDR3 is 13 amino acids. Trimming left V 4 bases short and J 2 bases short, with 7 bases between.

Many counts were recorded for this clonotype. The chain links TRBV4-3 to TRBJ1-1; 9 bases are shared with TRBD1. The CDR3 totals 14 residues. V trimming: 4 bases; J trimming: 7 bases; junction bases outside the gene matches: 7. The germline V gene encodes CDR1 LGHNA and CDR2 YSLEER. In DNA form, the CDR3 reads TGCGCCAGCAGCCTCAACAGGGGGCTCAATGAAGCTTTCTTT. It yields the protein CASSLNRGLNEAFF.

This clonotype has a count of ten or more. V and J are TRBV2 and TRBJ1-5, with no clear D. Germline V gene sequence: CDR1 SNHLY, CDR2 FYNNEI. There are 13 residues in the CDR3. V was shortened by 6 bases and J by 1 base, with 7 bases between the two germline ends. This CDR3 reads CASSARSNQPQHF. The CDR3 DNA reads TGTGCCAGCAGCGCAAGGAGCAATCAGCCCCAGCATTTT.

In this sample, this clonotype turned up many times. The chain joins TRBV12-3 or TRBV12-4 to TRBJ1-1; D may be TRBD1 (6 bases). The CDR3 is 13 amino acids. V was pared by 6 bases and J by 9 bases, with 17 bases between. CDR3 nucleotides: TGTGCCAGCAGCCGCGGACAGCAGAGACAAGCTTTCTTT. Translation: CASSRGQQRQAFF.

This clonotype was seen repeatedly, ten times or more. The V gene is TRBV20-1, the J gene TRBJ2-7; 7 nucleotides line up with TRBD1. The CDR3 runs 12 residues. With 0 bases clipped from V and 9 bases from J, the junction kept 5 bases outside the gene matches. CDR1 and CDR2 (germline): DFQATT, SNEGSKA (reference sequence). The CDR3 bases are TGCAGTGCTAGAGATCAGGGGGACCGGCAGTACTTC. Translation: CSARDQGDRQYF.